This T cell receptor beta chain derives from a study of Tregs in tolerant kidney transplant recipients. As for the study in general: Recipients received nonmyeloablative bone marrow transplants from related graft donors, with transient mixed chimerism. Findings and caveats of the study: Tolerant patients' donor-specific Tregs expanded beyond overall Tregs, suggesting antigen-driven growth. Validation in larger populations is needed because few patients were studied.

Losses at the gene ends were 4 bases for V and 5 bases for J; bases not matched to a gene: 9. The CDR3 covers 16 residues. Germline values: CDR1 LGHNT, CDR2 FRNRAP. Unstimulated regulatory T cells (CD4+CD25+CD127-), CD4+CD25- non-regulatory cells, CD4 and CD8 cells were FACS-sorted from thawed PBMCs. On this clone itself: What it binds is not known.

TCRdb's table, derived via immunoSEQ multiplex PCR, lists solely in-frame clones and lacks some. The sample consists of around 63,000 clones, 70% to 90% of them appearing once. The TCR originated in a human donor who received a combined kidney and bone marrow transplant. V usage is TRBV12-5 and J usage is TRBJ1-1; the match to TRBD1 covers 11 bases. Source: Tregs from blood, taken before the transplant. The CDR3 is CASGYKGTGGGTEAFF. The CDR3 nucleotides read TGTGCTAGTGGTTATAAAGGGACAGGGGGTGGAACTGAAGCTTTCTTT.